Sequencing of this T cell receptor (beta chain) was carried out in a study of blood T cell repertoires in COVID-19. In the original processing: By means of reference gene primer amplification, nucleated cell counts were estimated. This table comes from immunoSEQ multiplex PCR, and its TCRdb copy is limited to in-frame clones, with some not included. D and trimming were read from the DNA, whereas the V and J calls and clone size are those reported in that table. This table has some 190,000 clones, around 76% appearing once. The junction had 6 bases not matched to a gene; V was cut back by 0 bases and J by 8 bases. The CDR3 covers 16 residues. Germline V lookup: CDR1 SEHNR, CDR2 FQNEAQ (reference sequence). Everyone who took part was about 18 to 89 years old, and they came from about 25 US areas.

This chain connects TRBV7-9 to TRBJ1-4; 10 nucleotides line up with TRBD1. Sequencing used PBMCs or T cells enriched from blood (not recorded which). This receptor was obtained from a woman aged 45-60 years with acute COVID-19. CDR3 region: CASSLALGTGDEKLFF. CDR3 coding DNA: TGTGCCAGCAGCTTAGCTCTTGGGACAGGGGACGAAAAACTGTTTTTT. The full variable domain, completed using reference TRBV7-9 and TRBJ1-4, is DTGVSQNPRHKITKRGQNVTFRCDPISEHNRLYWYRQTLGQGPEFLTYFQNEAQLEKSRLLSDRFSAERPKGSFSTLEIQRTEQGDSAMYLCASSLALGTGDEKLFFGSGTQLSVL.